This TCR beta chain was sequenced for a study of T cell responses to AZD1222 COVID-19 vaccine. Study at large: Pooled together were second doses at about 4 or about 12 weeks.

Study-level results: Baseline serology detected seropositivity in only 6 or 7 AZD1222 recipients. Most donors were white British and more were female, and clonal diversity was possibly underestimated. Repertoire samples came only from after the peak T cell response.

As to this clone: Its specificity is not known.

Clones were sequenced by immunoSEQ multiplex PCR, and TCRdb holds only the in-frame ones, with some missing. The sample records under 150,000 clones, 90% being singletons. Germline V gives CDR1 SGHVS, CDR2 FQNEAQ. CDR3 length: 15 amino acids. Trimming removed 4 bases at V and 0 bases at J, with 10 bases between. This chain uses TRBV7-8 with TRBJ1-3; D unclear. The clonotype was recovered from an adult in good health. This sample comprised peripheral blood, obtained on day 0 of AZD1222 vaccination. CDR3 sequence: CASSSVGGSGNTIYF. The CDR3 DNA sequence: TGTGCCAGCAGCTCCGTCGGTGGCTCTGGAAACACCATATATTTT.